This entry lists 20 T cell receptor beta chains sequenced from one sample in a study of T cells in women clearing cervical HPV infection. Assay: immunoSEQ multiplex PCR; the TCRdb copy retains only in-frame clones and omits some. This listing includes roughly 22,000 clones. Sequenced input: blood buffy coat. These TCRs come from a woman between 18 and 70 years old with a cervical HPV16 infection that either progressed to CIN3+ or cleared (not recorded which).

Regarding this clone: The DNA ends 3 residues before the CDR3 does, and the rest of the CDR3 is filled in from the germline J gene. V gene TRBV18 combines with J gene TRBJ1-1; D gene ambiguous. Trimming took off 3 bases at V and 4 bases at J, with 21 bases between the two ends. Germline V gene data show CDR1 as KGHSH and CDR2 as LQKENI. This CDR3 spans 17 amino acids. CDR3 DNA (partial): TGTGCCAGCTCACCTGGCCCGGGGTTAATTGTCGGCACTGAA. Translation gives CASSPGPGLIVGTE. From start to end, the CDR3 is CASSPGPGLIVGTEAFF.

Remarks on this clone: Its ends do not fully match the called genes, so a read error is possible. The read gets to within 3 residues of the CDR3 end, and the germline J gene fills in the rest. The rearrangement joins TRBV7-9 to TRBJ2-3; 11 bases align to TRBD1. This CDR3 has 15 amino acids. The germline gives CDR1 SEHNR, CDR2 FQNEAQ (reference sequence). CDR3 DNA (partial): TGTGCCAGCAGCACGGGACAGGGGGAAACAGAGACG. As protein: CASSTGQGETET. The CDR3 in full is CASSTGQGETETQYF.

In the case of this clone: The read falls 3 residues short of the CDR3 end, and the missing part is taken from the germline J gene. V gene TRBV11-3 combines with J gene TRBJ2-5; TRBD1 matches 9 bases. This CDR3 region has 14 residues. Germline CDR1 is SGHNT and CDR2 is YENEEA. The part of the CDR3 DNA that was read is TGTGCCAGCAGCTTAACAGGGGGCACAGATACC. Protein product: CASSLTGGTDT. The whole CDR3 protein is CASSLTGGTDTQYF.

A note on this clone: The missing CDR3 end, 3 residues past where the read stops, is filled in from the germline J gene. The rearrangement joins TRBV7-9 to TRBJ2-3, with a tentative D call TRBD1 (6 bases). In germline, CDR1 is SEHNR, CDR2 FQNEAQ (reference sequence). This CDR3 is built from 15 residues. The germline V and J ends were trimmed by 5 bases and 7 bases, with 19 bases remaining between them. CDR3 loop: CASSARGRSTHTQYF. Incomplete CDR3 DNA: TGTGCCAGCAGCGCCAGGGGTCGGAGTACCCATACG.

With regard to this clone: The CDR3 extends 3 residues past the end of the read, so its final part is completed from the germline J gene. This rearrangement joins TRBV5-6 to TRBJ2-7; D unclear. Germline CDR1 is SGHDT and CDR2 is YYEEEE. The V end lost 4 bases, the J end lost 5 bases, and 4 bases lay between the germline ends. The length of the CDR3 is 10 residues. The DNA read from the CDR3 is TGTGCCAGCAGCATAAACGAG. It is translated as CASSINE. The whole CDR3 sequence is CASSINEQYF. Together with reference TRBV5-6 and TRBJ2-7, the CDR3 gives the full variable domain: DAGVTQSPTHLIKTRGQQVTLRCSPKSGHDTVSWYQQALGQGPQFIFQYYEEEERQRGNFPDRFSGHQFPNYSSELNVNALLLGDSALYLCASSINEQYFGPGTRLTVT.

In regard to this clone: The read ends 3 residues before the CDR3 terminus; that terminus is restored from the germline J gene. The chain combines TRBV30 with TRBJ1-1; D might be TRBD1 (5 bases). This CDR3 comprises 14 residues. Germline lookup yields CDR1 GTSNPN and CDR2 SVGIG (reference sequence). V lost 4 bases to trimming and J lost 0 bases, with 12 bases between them. CDR3 sequence reads: CAWTRGMMNTEAFF. The sequenced CDR3 bases are TGTGCCTGGACTCGGGGGATGATGAACACTGAA.

The CDR3 sequence: CASTGTSLPDTQYF. Incomplete CDR3 DNA: TGTGCCAGCACCGGGACTTCGCTGCCAGATACG. The V gene is TRBV12-3 or TRBV12-4, the J gene TRBJ2-3; perhaps TRBD2 as D (6 bases). The CDR3 is cut off 3 residues early in the read; its end comes from the germline J gene. V lost 7 bases and J lost 4, with 15 bases in between. The CDR3 sequence is 14 residues long.

Turning to this clone: The read ends 3 residues before the CDR3 terminus; that terminus is restored from the germline J gene. The chain joins TRBV7-9 to TRBJ1-1; TRBD1 matches 8 bases. The germline CDR1 and CDR2 sequences are SEHNR and FQNEAQ (reference sequence). The trim removed 3 bases at V and 1 base at J, leaving 4 bases unmatched. The CDR3 loop spans 15 amino acids. Incomplete CDR3 DNA: TGTGCCAGCAGCTTTGGGGACAGGAGGAACACTGAA. It yields the protein CASSFGDRRNTE. The complete CDR3 sequence is CASSFGDRRNTEAFF. Drawing the rest from reference TRBV7-9 and TRBJ1-1, the complete variable domain is DTGVSQNPRHKITKRGQNVTFRCDPISEHNRLYWYRQTLGQGPEFLTYFQNEAQLEKSRLLSDRFSAERPKGSFSTLEIQRTEQGDSAMYLCASSFGDRRNTEAFFGQGTRLTVV.

Turning to this clone: The read ends 3 residues early relative to the CDR3; the germline J gene fills the gap. The V and J genes are TRBV2 and TRBJ1-2; D might be TRBD1 (6 bases). Germline CDR1 reads SNHLY; CDR2 reads FYNNEI. The CDR3 contains 13 residues. The sequenced part of the CDR3 DNA is TGTGCCAGCACCCAAGGGGGGGCGACGAGC. It yields the protein CASTQGGATS. The whole CDR3 protein is CASTQGGATSYTF.

As for this clone: A junction end diverges from the germline sequence, so it may reflect a read error. CDR3 region: CSVEDAGYLGYTF. The DNA read from the CDR3 is TGCAGCGTCGAAGACGCAGGGTACTTGGGC. This chain connects TRBV29-1 to TRBJ1-2; D is possibly TRBD1 (5 bases). The CDR3 is cut off 3 residues early in the read; its end comes from the germline J gene. CDR1 is SQVTM and CDR2 is ANQGSEA in the germline V gene. The CDR3 covers 13 residues.

Points on this clone: The read ends 3 residues before the CDR3 terminus; that terminus is restored from the germline J gene. The chain links TRBV19 to TRBJ1-1, with D possibly being TRBD1 (6 bases). CDR1 and CDR2 (germline): LNHDA, SQIVND (reference sequence). V shed 7 bases and J shed 0 bases, with 12 bases lying between them. This CDR3 comprises 14 residues. The sequenced CDR3 bases are TGTGCCAGTAATGGGGGCCACCTGAACACTGAA. It yields the protein CASNGGHLNTE. The full-length CDR3 reads as CASNGGHLNTEAFF.

As to this clone: The read halts 3 residues ahead of the CDR3 end, with the missing end drawn from the germline J gene. The chain combines TRBV7-2 with TRBJ1-3; the D gene is possibly TRBD1 (6 bases). The CDR3 loop spans 15 amino acids. V was shortened by 5 bases and J by 2 bases, with 13 bases between the two germline ends. In germline, CDR1 is SGHTA, CDR2 FQGNSA. The DNA read from the CDR3 is TGTGCCAGCAGCATGACAGGTACCCCTGGAAACACC. Protein product: CASSMTGTPGNT. The whole CDR3 reads CASSMTGTPGNTIYF.

Note on this clone: From the germline J gene comes the end of the CDR3, since the read stops 3 residues before it. This rearrangement joins TRBV12-3 or TRBV12-4 to TRBJ1-5; 8 bases align to TRBD1. Trimming took 3 bases from V and 2 from J; bases not matched to a gene: 0. The CDR3 sequence is 14 residues long. CDR3 DNA (partial): TGTGCCAGCAGTTTGGGACAGGGCAATCAGCCC. Protein product: CASSLGQGNQP. The complete CDR3 reads CASSLGQGNQPQHF.

Concerning this clone itself: Read sequence stops 3 residues before the CDR3 end, and the germline J gene provides the missing end. This chain connects TRBV2 to TRBJ2-2; perhaps TRBD1 as D (6 bases). V dropped 4 bases and J dropped 1 base, with 10 bases sitting between them. The CDR3 is 15 amino acids. CDR1 and CDR2 from the germline V gene are SNHLY and FYNNEI. The sequenced part of the CDR3 DNA is TGTGCCAGCAGTGGGACAGCCAAGAACACCGGGGAG. Translating it yields CASSGTAKNTGE. The CDR3 in its entirety is CASSGTAKNTGELFF.

Remarks on this clone: The read ends 3 residues before the CDR3 terminus; that terminus is restored from the germline J gene. This chain uses TRBV20-1 with TRBJ2-1; possible D gene TRBD1, 5 bases. In germline, CDR1 is DFQATT, CDR2 SNEGSKA (reference sequence). This CDR3 contains 15 residues. V lost 3 bases to trimming and J lost 5 bases, with 17 bases between them. The CDR3 DNA, read in part, is TGCAGTGCTAGGCCTCCGGACAAGGGAAACAATGAG. Translated: CSARPPDKGNNE. In full, the CDR3 is CSARPPDKGNNEQFF.

To note about this clone: The sequence runs out 3 residues before the end of the CDR3; the remainder is reconstructed from the germline J gene. This rearrangement joins TRBV11-3 to TRBJ2-3, with 7 bases fitting TRBD1. CDR3 length equals 15 residues. Germline V gives CDR1 SGHNT, CDR2 YENEEA. With 0 bases clipped from V and 6 bases from J, the junction kept 6 bases outside the gene matches. The DNA read from the CDR3 is TGTGCCAGCAGCTTAGAATCAGGGGGAACGGATACG. It specifies CASSLESGGTDT. The entire CDR3 protein reads CASSLESGGTDTQYF. The full variable domain, in which reference TRBV11-3 and TRBJ2-3 provide the parts outside the CDR3, is EAGVVQSPRYKIIEKKQPVAFWCNPISGHNTLYWYLQNLGQGPELLIRYENEEAVDDSQLPKDRFSAERLKGVDSTLKIQPAELGDSAVYLCASSLESGGTDTQYFGPGTRLTVL.

About this clone: The read halts 3 residues ahead of the CDR3 end, with the missing end drawn from the germline J gene. The chain couples TRBV5-1 to TRBJ2-2; TRBD2 matches at 11 bases. V was pared by 2 bases and J by 5 bases, with 5 bases of the junction left unmatched. This CDR3 is built from 16 residues. Per the germline V gene, CDR1 is SGHRS and CDR2 is YFSETQ. CDR3 bases read: TGCGCCAGCAGCTTTCGTACTAGCGGGAGTACCGGGGAG. As protein: CASSFRTSGSTGE. The whole CDR3 is CASSFRTSGSTGELFF.

Note on this clone: The read terminates 3 residues ahead of where the CDR3 ends, so the germline J gene completes it. V is TRBV4-1 and J is TRBJ1-5; maybe TRBD1 (5 bases). Per germline, CDR1 MGHRA and CDR2 YSYEKL. This CDR3 spans 15 amino acids. The V end lost 4 bases, the J end lost 1 base, and 11 bases lay between the germline ends. The covered CDR3 bases are TGCGCCAGCAGCCCCTGGCGGGGGAGCAATCAGCCC. As protein: CASSPWRGSNQP. The entire CDR3 protein is CASSPWRGSNQPQHF.

A note on this clone: At one of its ends the junction is not consistent with the germline gene, which may arise from a read error. The CDR3 extends 3 residues past the end of the read, so its final part is completed from the germline J gene. The V gene is TRBV7-7, the J gene TRBJ1-2; D is uncertain. CDR3 size: 15 residues. The germline gives CDR1 SSHAT, CDR2 FNYEAQ (reference sequence). The CDR3 bases that were read are TGTGCTAGCAGCTTTTCTAGCGGAAGCACAGATACC. Its protein product is CASSFSSGSTDT. The full CDR3 is CASSFSSGSTDTYTF.

Of note for this clone: The read ends 3 residues early relative to the CDR3; the germline J gene fills the gap. The J gene is TRBJ2-1, the V gene TRBV20-1; a weak D match, TRBD2 (5 bases). The germline CDR1 and CDR2 sequences are DFQATT and SNEGSKA (reference sequence). The V end lost 6 bases, the J end lost 8 bases, and 14 bases lay between the germline ends. This CDR3 comprises 12 residues. CDR3 bases read: TGCAGTGCCCCGGACTTGAGCGATGAG. Its protein is CSAPDLSDE. The entire CDR3 protein is CSAPDLSDEQFF.